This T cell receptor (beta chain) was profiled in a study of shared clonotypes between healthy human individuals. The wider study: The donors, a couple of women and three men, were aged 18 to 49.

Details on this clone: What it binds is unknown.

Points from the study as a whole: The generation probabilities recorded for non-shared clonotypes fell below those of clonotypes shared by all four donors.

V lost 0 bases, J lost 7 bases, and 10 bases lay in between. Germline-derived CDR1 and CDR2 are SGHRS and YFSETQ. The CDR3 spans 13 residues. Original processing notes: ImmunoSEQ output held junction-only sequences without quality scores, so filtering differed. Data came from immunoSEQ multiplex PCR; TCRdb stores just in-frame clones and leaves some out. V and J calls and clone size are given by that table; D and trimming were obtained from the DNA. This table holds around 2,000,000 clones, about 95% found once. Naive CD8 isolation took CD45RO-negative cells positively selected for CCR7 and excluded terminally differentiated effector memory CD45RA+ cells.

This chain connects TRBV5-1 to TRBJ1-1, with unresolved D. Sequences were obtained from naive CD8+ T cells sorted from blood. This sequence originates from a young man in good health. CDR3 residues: CASSLDGIHEAFF. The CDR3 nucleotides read TGCGCCAGCAGCTTGGATGGAATACATGAAGCTTTCTTT.